This T cell receptor (beta chain) was identified during a study of blood T cell repertoires in COVID-19. Study as a whole: Acute-phase and convalescent COVID-19 samples originated in the United States, Italy and Spain. PBMCs, B-cell-depleted T cells, or T cells provided the cDNA or gDNA that made up the material.

The germline V gene has CDR1 PRHDT and CDR2 FYEKMQ (reference sequence). CDR3 size: 14 residues. Germline trimming cut 6 bases from V and 2 bases from J; bases unmatched to any gene: 4. The recovered donors of Cohort 3 showed two negative PCRs, clearance, or symptom resolution. Profiled with immunoSEQ multiplex PCR; TCRdb holds only in-frame clones, not every one. The sample gives 350,000 to 450,000 clones, roughly four fifths of which show up once; 5.1% is in the top ten. This rearrangement joins TRBV13 to TRBJ1-3, with TRBD1 identical over 7 bases. This receptor was taken from a woman between 50 and 59 years old who had recovered from COVID-19. The specimen sequenced was PBMCs or T cells enriched from blood (not recorded which). CDR3 nucleotide sequence: TGTGCCAGCAGACCGACAGGGCCTGGAAACACCATATATTTT. This translates into CASRPTGPGNTIYF. The full variable domain, rest sourced from reference TRBV13 and TRBJ1-3, is AAGVIQSPRHLIKEKRETATLKCYPIPRHDTVYWYQQGPGQDPQFLISFYEKMQSDKGSIPDRFSAQQFSDYHSELNMSSLELGDSALYFCASRPTGPGNTIYFGEGSWLTVV.